These 16 T cell receptor beta chains originate from one sample sequenced in a study of T cells after yellow fever vaccination. TCRdb ran MiXCR on the 5' RACE reads and lists one entry per CDR3 protein. Here the sample spans 10,000 to 15,000 distinct CDR3 sequences, roughly 6% being singletons. The sequences come from PBMCs, either bulk or a sorted T-cell subset (CD4+, CD8+, memory, or dextramer-sorted; not recorded which), collected on the day of the yellow fever booster vaccination. Receptors originate from a man aged 25 to 40 who received the YFV17D yellow fever vaccine.

This clonotype has ten or more counts. The J gene is TRBJ2-6, the V gene TRBV20-1; D is ambiguous. Trimming took off 6 bases at V and 0 bases at J, with 3 bases between the two ends. The CDR3 sequence is 12 residues long. CDR1 is DFQATT and CDR2 is SNEGSKA in the germline V gene (reference sequence). The CDR3 loop reads CSAISGANVLTF. The CDR3 DNA reads TGCAGTGCGATCTCTGGGGCCAACGTCCTGACTTTC.

This clonotype was counted at least ten times. This chain uses TRBV6-1 with TRBJ2-6, with 11 bases lining up with TRBD1. Germline V gives CDR1 MNHNS, CDR2 SASEGT. The CDR3 is made up of 18 amino acids. After removal of 10 bases from V and 0 bases from J, the junction contained 11 bases not matched to a gene. CDR3 in amino acids: CATHSPGTGGSGANVLTF. In DNA form, the CDR3 reads TGTGCCACCCATTCCCCCGGGACAGGGGGCTCTGGGGCCAACGTCCTGACTTTC.

This clonotype was recorded many times. This chain joins TRBV4-3 and TRBJ1-2; D unresolved. Trimming shortened V by 2 bases and J by 2 bases, and 9 bases separated the two germline ends. Per the germline V gene, CDR1 is LGHNA and CDR2 is YSLEER. The CDR3 has 14 amino acids. CDR3 sequence: CASSQKTLNYGYTF. In nucleotides, the CDR3 is TGCGCCAGCAGCCAAAAGACCCTGAACTATGGCTACACCTTC.

This clonotype came up many times. This chain's CDR3 is CSAGDGQGSTEAFF. CDR3 coding DNA: TGCAGTGCTGGGGATGGACAGGGGAGCACTGAAGCTTTCTTT. The V call is TRBV20-1, the J call TRBJ1-1, with 9 bases matching TRBD1. With V trimmed by 5 bases and J by 4 bases, 8 bases remained unmatched. Germline CDR1 DFQATT, CDR2 SNEGSKA (reference sequence). The CDR3 has 14 amino acids.

This rearrangement joins TRBV7-9 to TRBJ2-3; 8 bases fit TRBD1. The V gene's germline CDR1 is SEHNR and CDR2 FQNEAQ (reference sequence). With V trimmed by 4 bases and J by 6 bases, 3 bases remained unmatched. The CDR3 runs to 13 residues. CDR3 loop: CASSSRGPDTQYF. DNA of the CDR3: TGTGCCAGCAGCTCCAGGGGGCCGGATACGCAGTATTTT.

This clonotype has a count of ten or more. The chain links TRBV30 to TRBJ1-1, with TRBD1 matching 9 bases. CDR1 is GTSNPN, CDR2 SVGIG, per germline (reference sequence). J gave up 0 bases and V 2 bases, and 7 bases lay outside the gene matches. The CDR3 runs to 16 residues. In DNA, the CDR3 is TGTGCCTGGAGTTACCGGGACAGGGAATTGAACACTGAAGCTTTCTTT. It encodes CAWSYRDRELNTEAFF.

This clonotype was counted ten times or more. The rearrangement joins TRBV20-1 to TRBJ1-5; D is ambiguous. The CDR3 extends over 13 amino acids. V lost 4 bases and J lost 5, with 12 bases in between. CDR1 DFQATT and CDR2 SNEGSKA come from the germline V gene (reference sequence). For the CDR3, the DNA is TGCAGTGCTACGAGGAAGCAGGATCAGCCCCAGCATTTT. Protein product: CSATRKQDQPQHF.

The V gene is TRBV7-2, the J gene TRBJ2-7, with 7 bases identical to TRBD1. With V trimmed by 4 bases and J by 4 bases, 7 bases remained unmatched. The V gene's germline CDR1 is SGHTA and CDR2 FQGNSA. This CDR3 spans 14 amino acids. The CDR3 DNA follows: TGTGCCAGCAGCTCCCGGGACAGAAATTACGAGCAGTACTTC. It specifies CASSSRDRNYEQYF.

The sample holds many counts of this clonotype. The chain couples TRBV4-1 to TRBJ2-3, with D perhaps given as TRBD1 or TRBD2 (5 bases each). This CDR3 contains 13 residues. The V gene lost 0 bases and the J gene lost 12 bases, with 13 bases spanning the gap. CDR1 is MGHRA, CDR2 YSYEKL, per germline. In nucleotides, the CDR3 is TGCGCCAGCAGCCAAGATGCGTGGGGGACCCAGTATTTT. It specifies CASSQDAWGTQYF.

In this sample, this clonotype turned up many times. V gene TRBV5-1 combines with J gene TRBJ2-2; D perhaps matches TRBD2 (5 bases). CDR1 is SGHRS and CDR2 is YFSETQ in the germline V gene. V was pared by 0 bases and J by 3 bases, with 9 bases between. The CDR3 sequence is 15 residues long. As DNA, the CDR3 is TGCGCCAGCAGCTTGGCTGAGGGCGACACCGGGGAGCTGTTTTTT. Translating it yields CASSLAEGDTGELFF.

By share of the sample, this clonotype is medium-sized (0.01 to 0.1%). The CDR3 nucleotides are TGTGCCAGCAGCCAAGGGACGGGACTCCAAGAGACCCAGTACTTC. It codes for CASSQGTGLQETQYF. The gene calls are TRBV14 and TRBJ2-5, with D possibly TRBD2 on 6 matching bases. CDR1 and CDR2 from the germline V gene are SGHDN and FVKESK. V was cut by 1 base and J by 1 base, with 10 bases left in between. CDR3 length: 15 amino acids. Drawing the rest from reference TRBV14 and TRBJ2-5, the complete variable domain is EAGVTQFPSHSVIEKGQTVTLRCDPISGHDNLYWYRRVMGKEIKFLLHFVKESKQDESGMPNNRFLAERTGGTYSTLKVQPAELEDSGVYFCASSQGTGLQETQYFGPGTRLLVL.

By sample fraction, this clonotype is medium-sized. The V and J genes are TRBV14 and TRBJ2-3, with D maybe TRBD1 (6 bases). In germline, CDR1 is SGHDN, CDR2 FVKESK. CDR3 size: 15 residues. Trimming shortened V by 0 bases and J by 8 bases, and 15 bases separated the two germline ends. CDR3 protein: CASSQERATQGTQYF. The CDR3 DNA reads TGTGCCAGCAGCCAAGAAAGGGCCACACAGGGTACGCAGTATTTT.

This clonotype was seen only once. A much larger clone lies one base from this, so it may be a read error. The rearrangement uses TRBV20-1 and TRBJ1-4; D gene ambiguous. V was trimmed by 4 bases and J by 8 bases, leaving 8 bases between them. This CDR3 spans 11 amino acids. The germline V gene has CDR1 DFQATT and CDR2 SNEGSKA (reference sequence). CDR3 bases: TGCAGTGCTATGCTGGAAGAAAAACTGTTTTTT. Protein: CSAMLEEKLFF.

This clonotype was counted many times. The chain carries TRBV30 and TRBJ1-3; D remains ambiguous. Germline-derived CDR1 and CDR2 are GTSNPN and SVGIG (reference sequence). CDR3 length equals 13 residues. Trimming took 3 bases from V and 0 from J, leaving 6 bases between them. CDR3 in amino acids: CAWSHTSGNTIYF. The CDR3 bases are TGTGCCTGGAGCCACACCTCTGGAAACACCATATATTTT.

This clonotype was counted many times. The chain links TRBV6-2 or TRBV6-3 to TRBJ2-5, with 10 bases aligning to TRBD1. Germline assignment: CDR1 MNHEY and CDR2 SVGEGT. V was pared by 5 bases and J by 6 bases, with 9 bases of the junction left unmatched. The CDR3 runs 15 residues. CDR3 DNA sequence: TGTGCCAGCAGTCGACAGGGGGCGATGGAAAAGACCCAGTACTTC. Its protein product is CASSRQGAMEKTQYF.

This clonotype was recorded many times. The CDR3 bases are TGTGCCAGCAGCTTCCCGCCGCTGAACACTGAAGCTTTCTTT. Translated, it gives CASSFPPLNTEAFF. The V and J genes are TRBV5-4 and TRBJ1-1; D gene unclear. With 2 bases removed from V and 0 bases from J, the gap between germline ends came to 8 bases. The germline CDR1 and CDR2 sequences are SGHNT and YYREEE (reference sequence). This CDR3 comprises 14 residues.